Here is one T cell receptor beta chain with its context. Antigen specificity is unknown. A much more abundant neighbour one base away suggests this may be a read error. Since the CDR3 does not end with the conserved phenylalanine or tryptophan, this likely comes from a read error. The data were obtained in a study of blood T cells in healthy people across ages. A second about 7 to 12 cycle PCR used barcoded and J-beta primers. TCRdb re-called the 5' RACE reads through MiXCR, storing one row per CDR3 protein. The sample contains about 290,000 distinct CDR3 sequences, 25% to 30% of which appear only once. The CDR3 totals 11 residues. Per germline, CDR1 SQVTM and CDR2 ANQGSEA. V shed 1 base and J shed 6 bases, with 6 bases lying between them. Findings and caveats of the study: In older individuals, TCR beta diversity per million T cells was lower, falling roughly linearly with age.

The source is a woman between 70 and 85 years old in good health. Sequencing was performed on blood. V and J are TRBV29-1 and TRBJ1-2; no definite D call. CDR3 DNA sequence: TGCAGCGTTGAAGTGGGCCATGGCTACACCCTC. Protein product: CSVEVGHGYTL.